This paragraph reports one T cell receptor (beta chain). Its antigen is as yet unknown. These data originate in a study of Ad26.COV2.S vaccination and SARS-CoV-2 variants. Study outcomes and limitations: There was a possibility that the TCR breadth and depth analyses underestimated total T cell responses. Those who received vaccine or placebo ended up with similar non-spike TCR breadth. Greater spike-specific TCR breadth was seen in vaccine recipients than in placebo recipients. There was reportedly substantial breadth in spike-specific CD8+ and CD4+ T cell responses after vaccination.

The CDR3 is 16 residues long. J lost 2 bases, V lost 1 base, and 4 bases had no gene match. Germline V CDR1 and CDR2: KGHDR, SFDVKD. Using immunoSEQ multiplex PCR, the repertoire was profiled, and TCRdb retains in-frame clones only, with some absent. The data hold some 180,000 clones, with 70% to 90% observed a single time. Sequences were derived from peripheral blood, sampled after recovery from COVID-19. The V gene is TRBV24-1, the J gene TRBJ2-3, with 8 bases that match TRBD1. The TCR originated in a human donor who had recovered from COVID-19. As DNA, the CDR3 is TGTGCCACCAGTGATTTAGGGACAGGCCTCACAGATACGCAGTATTTT. Translation: CATSDLGTGLTDTQYF.